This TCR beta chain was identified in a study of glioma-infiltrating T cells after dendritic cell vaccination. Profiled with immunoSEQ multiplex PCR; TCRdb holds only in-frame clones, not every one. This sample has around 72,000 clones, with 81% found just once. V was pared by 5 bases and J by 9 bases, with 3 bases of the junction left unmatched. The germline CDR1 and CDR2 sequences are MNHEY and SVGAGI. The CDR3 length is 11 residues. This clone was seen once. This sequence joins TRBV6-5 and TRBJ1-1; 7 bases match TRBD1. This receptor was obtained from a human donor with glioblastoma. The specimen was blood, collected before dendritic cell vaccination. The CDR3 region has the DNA TGTGCCAGCAGTACGGGACAGCAAGCTTTCTTT. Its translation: CASSTGQQAFF.